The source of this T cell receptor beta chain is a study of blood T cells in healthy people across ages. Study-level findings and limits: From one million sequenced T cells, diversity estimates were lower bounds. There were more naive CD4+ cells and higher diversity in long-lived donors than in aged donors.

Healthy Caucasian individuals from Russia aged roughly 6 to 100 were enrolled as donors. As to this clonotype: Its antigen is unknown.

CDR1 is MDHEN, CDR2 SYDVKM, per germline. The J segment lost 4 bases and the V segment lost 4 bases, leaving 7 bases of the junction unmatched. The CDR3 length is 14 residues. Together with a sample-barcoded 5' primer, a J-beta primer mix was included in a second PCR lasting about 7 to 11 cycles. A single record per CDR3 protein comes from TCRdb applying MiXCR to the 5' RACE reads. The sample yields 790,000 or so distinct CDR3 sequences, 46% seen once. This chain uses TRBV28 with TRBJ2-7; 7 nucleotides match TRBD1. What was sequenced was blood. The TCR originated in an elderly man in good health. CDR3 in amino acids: CASSSQGQLYEQYF. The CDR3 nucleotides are TGTGCCAGCAGTTCTCAGGGACAGTTATACGAGCAGTACTTC.